Following are 24 T cell receptor beta chains from one sample sequenced in a study of OX40 agonist ivuxolimab in advanced cancers. Data came from immunoSEQ multiplex PCR; TCRdb stores just in-frame clones and leaves some out. The table shows 6,000 or so clones, with just under 70% occurring only once. Here the sequenced sample was CD4+ or CD8+ T cells sorted from blood, taken in a trial of the OX40 agonist ivuxolimab. All receptors come from an adult with an advanced solid tumor such as melanoma, head and neck, liver or kidney cancer.

This clone is deemed medium-sized. This chain uses TRBV13 with TRBJ2-2; D may be TRBD1 (7 bases). The CDR3 is 14 amino acids. Germline V CDR1 and CDR2: PRHDT, FYEKMQ (reference sequence). V was shortened by 4 bases and J by 4 bases, with 10 bases between the two germline ends. The CDR3 spells CASSWRGRTGELFF. CDR3 coding DNA: TGTGCCAGCAGCTGGAGGGGGCGCACCGGGGAGCTGTTTTTT.

The CDR3 nucleotides read TGTGCCAGCGGACGCTCGGGCAGGGCCTACGAGCAGTACTTC. The encoded protein is CASGRSGRAYEQYF. This sequence joins TRBV7-8 and TRBJ2-5, with D perhaps TRBD1 (5 bases). The DNA end favors TRBJ2-7, so the J call may be wrong. The V gene's germline CDR1 is SGHVS and CDR2 FQNEAQ. The CDR3 sequence is 14 residues long.

V and J are TRBV4-1 and TRBJ1-2; D is possibly TRBD1 (5 bases). The CDR3 totals 14 residues. Germline CDR1 reads MGHRA; CDR2 reads YSYEKL. The ends were cut back, 3 bases at V and 4 bases at J, with 12 bases in the middle. The CDR3 loop reads CASSQIPGLYGYTF. CDR3 nucleotides: TGCGCCAGCAGCCAGATCCCAGGGCTCTATGGCTACACCTTC.

This clone has only one observation. The chain employs TRBV13 and TRBJ2-5, with 7 bases aligning to TRBD1. The J call is in doubt because the DNA end fits TRBJ2-7 better. CDR1 is PRHDT, CDR2 FYEKMQ, per germline (reference sequence). CDR3 size: 15 residues. DNA for the CDR3: TGTGCCAGCAGTTACAGGGGTGCCAGCTCCTACGAGCAGTACTTC. Its translation is CASSYRGASSYEQYF.

The sample holds a few counts of this clone. The chain couples TRBV14 to TRBJ2-6; 7 bases are shared with TRBD1. V lost 4 bases and J lost 0; bases outside the gene matches: 3. Germline CDR1 reads SGHDN; CDR2 reads FVKESK. The CDR3 runs 16 residues. The CDR3 bases are TGTGCCAGCAGCCCCACAGGGGCCTCTGGGGCCAACGTCCTGACTTTC. Its protein product is CASSPTGASGANVLTF.

This rearrangement joins TRBV7-6 to TRBJ2-5, with unresolved D. Germline CDR1 is SGHVS and CDR2 is FNYEAQ. Trimming stripped 5 bases from V and 3 bases from J, with 16 bases between. The CDR3 extends over 15 amino acids. The CDR3 here is CASSPAFNVEETQYF. The CDR3 DNA follows: TGTGCCAGCAGCCCAGCTTTTAATGTCGAAGAGACCCAGTACTTC.

There are a few counts of this clone. The chain carries TRBV7-9 and TRBJ2-5; TRBD2 agrees at 8 bases. After removal of 1 base from V and 3 bases from J, the junction contained 7 bases not matched to a gene. This CDR3 is 16 amino acids long. Germline-derived CDR1 and CDR2 are SEHNR and FQNEAQ (reference sequence). CDR3 sequence reads: CASSLVTSGPEETQYF. CDR3 coding DNA: TGTGCCAGCAGCTTAGTAACTAGCGGCCCCGAAGAGACCCAGTACTTC.

This clone appeared a few times. The chain recombines TRBV28 with TRBJ1-2, with 9 bases identical to TRBD1. Germline trimming cut 4 bases from V and 6 bases from J; bases unmatched to any gene: 9. This CDR3 contains 15 residues. Per the germline V gene, CDR1 is MDHEN and CDR2 is SYDVKM. CDR3 protein: CASSSPQGAEDGYTF. CDR3 DNA sequence: TGTGCCAGCAGTTCACCACAGGGGGCCGAAGATGGCTACACCTTC.

This rearrangement joins TRBV6-5 to TRBJ1-2; D call uncertain. This CDR3 has 13 amino acids. Trimming took 5 bases from V and 3 from J, leaving 10 bases between them. Germline values: CDR1 MNHEY, CDR2 SVGAGI. CDR3: CASSEIGHYGYTF. The CDR3 DNA reads TGTGCCAGCAGTGAAATAGGACACTATGGCTACACCTTC.

This clone appeared once. This chain connects TRBV29-1 to TRBJ2-3; no clear D. Germline values: CDR1 SQVTM, CDR2 ANQGSEA. This CDR3 has 11 residues. V lost 6 bases, J lost 5 bases, and 9 bases lay in between. The CDR3 region is CSVEFIDTQYF. DNA for the CDR3: TGCAGCGTCGAATTTATAGATACGCAGTATTTT.

The CDR3 region is CASSSLPVVEQYF. Written as DNA, the CDR3 is TGTGCCAGCAGTTCTCTGCCCGTTGTCGAGCAGTACTTC. The rearrangement links TRBV28 to TRBJ2-7; D call uncertain. Trimming left V 4 bases short and J 6 bases short, with 13 bases between. The germline V gene has CDR1 MDHEN and CDR2 SYDVKM. The CDR3 contains 13 residues.

This clone was seen a handful of times. The chain carries TRBV27 and TRBJ2-2; perhaps D is TRBD1 or TRBD2 (5 bases each). Trimming removed 5 bases from V and 5 bases from J, with 27 bases in between. The CDR3 is 19 amino acids. CDR1 MNHEY and CDR2 SMNVEV come from the germline V gene (reference sequence). CDR3 protein: CASSLLIGDARPLTGELFF. CDR3 sequence (DNA): TGTGCCAGCAGTCTATTGATTGGGGACGCCCGGCCCTTGACCGGGGAGCTGTTTTTT.

This clone counts as medium-sized (0.01 to 0.1%). The chain carries TRBV2 and TRBJ2-7, with 9 positions matching TRBD2. CDR1 and CDR2 from the germline V gene are SNHLY and FYNNEI. After removal of 5 bases from V and 4 bases from J, the junction contained 12 bases not matched to a gene. This CDR3 has 16 amino acids. CDR3 loop: CASSTNPGLATYEQYF. In DNA, the CDR3 is TGTGCCAGCAGTACCAATCCGGGACTAGCAACATACGAGCAGTACTTC.

The chain links TRBV5-1 to TRBJ1-6; 8 nucleotides agree with TRBD1. CDR1 and CDR2 from the germline V gene are SGHRS and YFSETQ. CDR3 length equals 18 residues. Trimming took 2 bases from V and 0 from J; bases not matched to a gene: 7. CDR3 sequence reads: CASSLQGVMSSYNSPLHF. The CDR3 DNA reads as TGCGCCAGCAGCTTACAGGGGGTTATGAGCTCCTATAATTCACCCCTCCACTTT.

The chain employs TRBV2 and TRBJ1-6; D perhaps matches TRBD1 (6 bases). This CDR3 region has 12 residues. CDR1 and CDR2 from the germline V gene are SNHLY and FYNNEI. Trimming cost V 6 bases and J 10 bases, with 10 bases left between them. The CDR3 nucleotides are TGTGCCAGCAGCGCAGGGGAATCACCCCTCCACTTT. This codes for CASSAGESPLHF.

This chain uses TRBV10-3 with TRBJ2-3; possible D gene TRBD1, 6 bases. The CDR3 extends over 14 amino acids. Germline V gene data show CDR1 as ENHRY and CDR2 as SYGVKD. Trimming removed 6 bases from V and 0 bases from J, with 10 bases in between. CDR3 loop: CAISNRVSTDTQYF. The CDR3 nucleotides are TGTGCCATCAGCAACAGGGTCAGCACAGATACGCAGTATTTT.

The chain joins TRBV21-1 to TRBJ2-3; the D segment call TRBD2 is taken from the table without a DNA check. TRBV21-1 corresponds to a pseudogene. This CDR3 has 18 residues. CDR3 coding DNA: TGTGCCAGCAGCAAAGAGGTCAAAGCGGGAGGATGGGGAGATACGCAGTATTTT. Its protein product is CASSKEVKAGGWGDTQYF.

The chain recombines TRBV28 with TRBJ2-7, with D possibly TRBD1 on 6 matching bases. The germline CDR1 and CDR2 sequences are MDHEN and SYDVKM. Trimming cost V 3 bases and J 2 bases, with 14 bases left between them. This CDR3 is built from 15 residues. In nucleotides, the CDR3 is TGTGCCAGCAGTTTGTCGCAGGGGAACACCTACGAGCAGTACTTC. It specifies CASSLSQGNTYEQYF.

Comments on this clone: A junction end diverges from the germline sequence, so it may reflect a read error. The chain carries TRBV20-1 and TRBJ1-4; unclear D gene. Germline assignment: CDR1 DFQATT and CDR2 SNEGSKA (reference sequence). This CDR3 contains 10 residues. The CDR3 loop reads CSAINGRTVF. CDR3 bases: TGCAGTGCTATTAACGGCAGGACGGTTTTT.

V usage is TRBV7-9 and J usage is TRBJ2-5, with D unclear. Trimming removed 6 bases from V and 11 bases from J, with 10 bases in between. The CDR3 runs to 10 residues. Per germline, CDR1 SEHNR and CDR2 FQNEAQ (reference sequence). CDR3 protein: CASSSGEQYF. DNA of the CDR3: TGTGCCAGCAGTAGTGGAGAGCAGTACTTC.

CDR3 in amino acids: CASSLTGLGNEQYF. As DNA, the CDR3 is TGTGCCAGCAGCTTGACAGGGCTGGGGAACGAGCAGTACTTC. This chain links TRBV11-2 with TRBJ2-7; 7 bases line up with TRBD1. CDR1 SGHAT and CDR2 FQNNGV come from the germline V gene. J gave up 5 bases and V 3 bases, and 7 bases lay outside the gene matches. This CDR3 is built from 14 residues.

A single count supports this clone. V gene TRBV28 combines with J gene TRBJ2-1, with D maybe TRBD2 (6 bases). CDR1 is MDHEN and CDR2 is SYDVKM in the germline V gene. This CDR3 comprises 17 residues. Trimming pared 0 bases from V and 3 bases from J, leaving 15 bases between. The CDR3 coding sequence is TGTGCCAGCAGTTTATGGGACTACTACTTGGTCTACAATGAGCAGTTCTTC. Protein: CASSLWDYYLVYNEQFF.

Points on this clone: Since the CDR3 does not end with the conserved phenylalanine or tryptophan, this likely comes from a read error. The DNA is omitted, as the CDR3 cannot be located on it reliably, and the CDR3 follows TCRdb's listing. The V call is TRBV29-1, the J call TRBJ2-7; the table's D call of TRBD2 was not tested on the DNA. Germline-derived CDR1 and CDR2 are SQVTM and ANQGSEA. The CDR3 is 13 residues long, counting both termini. This CDR3 is CSVEGGSSYEQSS.

This chain connects TRBV9 to TRBJ2-7; TRBD1 might be the D (5 bases). CDR3 length: 14 residues. Trimming took 0 bases from V and 1 from J, leaving 8 bases between them. CDR1 and CDR2 from the germline V gene are SGDLS and YYNGEE. The CDR3: CASSVVDNSYEQYF. The CDR3 region has the DNA TGTGCCAGCAGCGTAGTGGACAATTCCTACGAGCAGTACTTC.